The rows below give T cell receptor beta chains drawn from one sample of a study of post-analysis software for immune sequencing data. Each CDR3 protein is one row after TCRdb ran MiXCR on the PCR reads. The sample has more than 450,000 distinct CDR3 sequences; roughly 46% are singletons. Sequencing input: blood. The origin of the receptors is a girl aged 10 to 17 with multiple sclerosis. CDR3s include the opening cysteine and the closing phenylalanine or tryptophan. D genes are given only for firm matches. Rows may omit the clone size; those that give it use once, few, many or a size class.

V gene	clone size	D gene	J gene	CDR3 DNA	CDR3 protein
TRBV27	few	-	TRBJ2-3	TGTGCCAGCAGTTTGGGGTGGGGGTGGGATACGCAGTATTTT	CASSLGWGWDTQYF
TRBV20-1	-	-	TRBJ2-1	TGCAGTGCTAGTAGTGGGATGATCTACAATGAGCAGTTCTTC	CSASSGMIYNEQFF
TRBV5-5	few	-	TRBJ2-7	TGTGCCAGCAGCTTGGGGGCAGGTGTGGAGCAGTACTTC	CASSLGAGVEQYF
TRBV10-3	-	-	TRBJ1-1	TGTGCCATCAGTCCCGGGGGCACTGAAGCTTTCTTT	CAISPGGTEAFF
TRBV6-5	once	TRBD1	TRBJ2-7	TGTGCCAGCAGGTCACCGGGACAGGGGACCGAGCAGTACTTC	CASRSPGQGTEQYF
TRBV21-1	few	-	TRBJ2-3	TGTGCCAGCAGCAAGAAGTCAGCAAGCCCTCGTAGCACAGATACGCAGTATTTT	CASSKKSASPRSTDTQYF
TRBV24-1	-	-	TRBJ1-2	TGTGCCACCAGTGATTGGAGTAACAACTATGGCTACACCTTC	CATSDWSNNYGYTF
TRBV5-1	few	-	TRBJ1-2	TGCGCCAGCAGCCTGGTAGCTTCTGGCAACTATGGCTACACCTTC	CASSLVASGNYGYTF
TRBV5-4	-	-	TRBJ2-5	TGTGCCAGCAGGTCGGGGGCGCGAGAGACCCAGTACTTC	CASRSGARETQYF
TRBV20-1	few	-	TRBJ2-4	TGCAGTGCTAGATCCAGGGACTTATCCGGGCAGTACTTC	CSARSRDLSGQYF
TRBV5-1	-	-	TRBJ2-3	TGCGCCAGCAGCCCCTTGAAGTACACAGATACGCAGTATTTT	CASSPLKYTDTQYF
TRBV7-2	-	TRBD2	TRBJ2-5	TGTGCCAGCAGCTTATTTCCTAGCGGGGCTAGCCAAGAGACCCAGTACTTC	CASSLFPSGASQETQYF
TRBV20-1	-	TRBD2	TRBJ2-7	TGCAGTGCCGAGCGGGGGTCCTACGAGGAGTACTTC	CSAERGSYEEYF
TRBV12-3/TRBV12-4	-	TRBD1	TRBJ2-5	TGTGCCAGCAGTTCCGACAGGGTTAAAGAGACCCAGTACTTC	CASSSDRVKETQYF
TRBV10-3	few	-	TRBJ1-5	TGTGCCATCAGTGAATCCCAGGGCCACCAGCCCCAGCATTTT	CAISESQGHQPQHF
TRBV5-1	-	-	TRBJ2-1	TGCGCCAGCAGCTTGGGAACAGACTTAACCTACAATGAGCAGTTCTTC	CASSLGTDLTYNEQFF
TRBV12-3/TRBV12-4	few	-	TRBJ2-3	TGTGCCAGCAGTTTCATCACAGATACGCAGTATTTT	CASSFITDTQYF